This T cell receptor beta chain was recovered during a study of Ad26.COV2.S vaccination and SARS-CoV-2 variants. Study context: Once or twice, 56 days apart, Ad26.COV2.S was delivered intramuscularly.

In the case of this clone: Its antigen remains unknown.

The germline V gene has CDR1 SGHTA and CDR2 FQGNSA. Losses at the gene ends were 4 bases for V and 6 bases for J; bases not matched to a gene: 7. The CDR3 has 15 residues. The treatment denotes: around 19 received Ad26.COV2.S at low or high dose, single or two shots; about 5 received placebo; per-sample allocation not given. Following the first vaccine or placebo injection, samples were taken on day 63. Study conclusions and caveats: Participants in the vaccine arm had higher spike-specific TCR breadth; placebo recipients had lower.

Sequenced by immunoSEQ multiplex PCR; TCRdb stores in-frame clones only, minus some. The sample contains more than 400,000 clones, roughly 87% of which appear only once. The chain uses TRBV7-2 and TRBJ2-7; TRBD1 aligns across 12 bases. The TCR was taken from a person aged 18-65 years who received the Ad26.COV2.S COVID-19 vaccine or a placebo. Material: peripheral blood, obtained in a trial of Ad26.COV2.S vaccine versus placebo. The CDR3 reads CASSSRGQGAGEQYF. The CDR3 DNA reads TGTGCCAGCAGCTCCCGGGGACAGGGGGCGGGCGAGCAGTACTTC.